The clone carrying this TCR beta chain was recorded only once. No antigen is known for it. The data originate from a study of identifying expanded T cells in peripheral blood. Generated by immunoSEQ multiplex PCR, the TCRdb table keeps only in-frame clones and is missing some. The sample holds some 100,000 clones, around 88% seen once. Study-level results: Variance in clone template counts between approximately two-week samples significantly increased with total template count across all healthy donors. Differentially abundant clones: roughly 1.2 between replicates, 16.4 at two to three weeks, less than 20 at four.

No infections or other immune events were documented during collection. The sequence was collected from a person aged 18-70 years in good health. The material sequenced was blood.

The CDR3, as DNA: TGTGCCAGCAGCCCCCAACCAGGGTTCACTGAAGCTTTCTTT. Translation gives CASSPQPGFTEAFF. V usage is TRBV6-5 and J usage is TRBJ1-1; TRBD1 is a possible D gene (5 bases). This CDR3 has 14 residues. The germline V and J ends were trimmed by 6 bases and 4 bases, with 15 bases remaining between them. CDR1 is MNHEY and CDR2 is SVGAGI in the germline V gene.